The 3 T cell receptor beta chains reported below all come from one sample, sequenced in a study of cytomegalovirus exposure and HLA in healthy donors. TCRdb's copy holds only in-frame clones and misses some; the assay was immunoSEQ multiplex PCR. The table records approximately 190,000 clones, roughly 80% of them present only once. Sequenced input: PBMCs. These receptors were collected from a man younger than 35 in good health and CMV-seropositive.

Written as DNA, the CDR3 is TGTGCCAGCAGCTTATGGCGGAGGGAAGAAAAACTGTTTTTT. Its translation is CASSLWRREEKLFF. The chain uses TRBV5-7 and TRBJ1-4; D remains ambiguous. TRBV5-7 falls under the ORF class, with uncertain function. This CDR3 spans 14 amino acids. V shed 2 bases and J shed 8 bases, with 13 bases lying between them.

This clone was detected only once. The gene calls are TRBV5-1 and TRBJ2-2; TRBD1 agrees at 7 bases. After removal of 4 bases from V and 3 bases from J, the junction contained 12 bases not matched to a gene. Germline V gene sequence: CDR1 SGHRS, CDR2 YFSETQ. CDR3 length: 17 amino acids. The CDR3: CASSRQGDQADTGELFF. CDR3 nucleotide sequence: TGCGCCAGCAGCCGACAGGGCGACCAAGCGGACACCGGGGAGCTGTTTTTT.

The chain joins TRBV7-2 to TRBJ2-7, with 11 bases matching TRBD1. Germline trimming cut 3 bases from V and 7 bases from J; bases unmatched to any gene: 17. CDR3 length: 18 amino acids. From germline, CDR1 is SGHTA and CDR2 FQGNSA. In DNA, the CDR3 is TGTGCCAGCAGCTTCCAATCCGGGACAGGGGGGTCTGGGTGGGAGCAGTACTTC. Protein product: CASSFQSGTGGSGWEQYF.